The rows below give T cell receptor beta chains drawn from one sample of a study of shared clonotypes between healthy human individuals. Sequencing was performed with immunoSEQ multiplex PCR; in TCRdb, only in-frame clones are kept and a portion is missing. The sample records 1.5 million to 2.5 million clones, 85% to 95% being singletons. The sample comprised naive CD8+ T cells sorted from blood. These receptors came from a man between 18 and 29 years old in good health. CDR3s include the opening cysteine and the closing phenylalanine or tryptophan. The D gene is left open where the match is weak. Size tells how often a clone was seen (once, few, many) or the class of an expanded clone, and some rows leave it out.

D gene: -
clone size: -
V gene: TRBV27
J gene: TRBJ1-1
CDR3 DNA: TGTGCCAGCAGTCCCGGACACATGAACACTGAAGCTTTCTTT
CDR3 protein: CASSPGHMNTEAFF

D gene: TRBD2
clone size: -
V gene: TRBV5-1
J gene: TRBJ2-3
CDR3 DNA: TGCGCCAGCAGCTTGGGGGAACTAGCGGGAGTAATAGATACGCAGTATTTT
CDR3 protein: CASSLGELAGVIDTQYF

D gene: TRBD2
clone size: -
V gene: TRBV28
J gene: TRBJ2-5
CDR3 DNA: TGTGCCAGCAGTTTAGGGGGGGAAGGGGAGACCCAGTACTTC
CDR3 protein: CASSLGGEGETQYF

D gene: -
clone size: -
V gene: TRBV27
J gene: TRBJ1-4
CDR3 DNA: TGTGCCAGCAGTTTCAGAGGGCTCGGTGAAAAACTGTTTTTT
CDR3 protein: CASSFRGLGEKLFF

D gene: -
clone size: -
V gene: TRBV13
J gene: TRBJ2-1
CDR3 DNA: TGTGCCAGCAGCACCTATGGGCTTATGAATGAGCAGTTCTTC
CDR3 protein: CASSTYGLMNEQFF

D gene: TRBD1
clone size: once
V gene: TRBV12-5
J gene: TRBJ2-7
CDR3 DNA: TGTGCTAGTGCTCCCAAGACAGGGATAATCTACGAGCAGTACTTC
CDR3 protein: CASAPKTGIIYEQYF

D gene: TRBD2
clone size: -
V gene: TRBV6-6
J gene: TRBJ2-7
CDR3 DNA: TGTGCCAGCAGCGCGGGGGGGTGGGAGCAGTACTTC
CDR3 protein: CASSAGGWEQYF

D gene: -
clone size: -
V gene: TRBV9
J gene: TRBJ2-1
CDR3 DNA: TGTGCCAGCAGCGTAGTCCCCACGAGTGATGAGCAGTTCTTC
CDR3 protein: CASSVVPTSDEQFF

D gene: TRBD2
clone size: once
V gene: TRBV11-2
J gene: TRBJ2-3
CDR3 DNA: TGTGCCAGCAGCCCCGGGACTAGCGGGGGGACAGCAGATACGCAGTATTTT
CDR3 protein: CASSPGTSGGTADTQYF

D gene: TRBD1
clone size: -
V gene: TRBV28
J gene: TRBJ2-6
CDR3 DNA: TGTGCCAGCAGTTCGAGGACAGGGCAGCCCAGCTCTGGGGCCAACGTCCTGACTTTC
CDR3 protein: CASSSRTGQPSSGANVLTF

D gene: -
clone size: -
V gene: TRBV2
J gene: TRBJ1-6
CDR3 DNA: TGTGCCAGCAGTTCGACGGGGGTTGATTCACCCCTCCACTTT
CDR3 protein: CASSSTGVDSPLHF

D gene: TRBD1
clone size: -
V gene: TRBV30
J gene: TRBJ1-1
CDR3 DNA: TGTGCCTGGAGCGGACGCAGGGGGCTGATTAGGACTGAAGCTTTCTTT
CDR3 protein: CAWSGRRGLIRTEAFF

D gene: TRBD2
clone size: -
V gene: TRBV4-3
J gene: TRBJ2-5
CDR3 DNA: TGCGCCAGCAGCCAAGAATGGGCTAGCGGGAGGCAAGAGACCCAGTACTTC
CDR3 protein: CASSQEWASGRQETQYF

D gene: -
clone size: -
V gene: TRBV6-6
J gene: TRBJ1-1
CDR3 DNA: TGTGCCAGCAGTTACCTCGATGGAGGGACTGAAGCTTTCTTT
CDR3 protein: CASSYLDGGTEAFF

D gene: TRBD2
clone size: once
V gene: TRBV4-1
J gene: TRBJ2-7
CDR3 DNA: TGCGCCAGCAGCCAGACTAGCGGGACTATCCACGAGCAGTACTTC
CDR3 protein: CASSQTSGTIHEQYF

D gene: TRBD1
clone size: -
V gene: TRBV7-8
J gene: TRBJ1-5
CDR3 DNA: TGTGCCAGCAGTGGGACAGACAATCAGCCCCAGCATTTT
CDR3 protein: CASSGTDNQPQHF

D gene: -
clone size: -
V gene: TRBV5-1
J gene: TRBJ2-7
CDR3 DNA: TGCGCCAGCAGCTTGGTTTCAGGACCCTACGAGCAGTACTTC
CDR3 protein: CASSLVSGPYEQYF

D gene: TRBD2
clone size: -
V gene: TRBV29-1
J gene: TRBJ2-3
CDR3 DNA: TGCAGCGTTGACGGTAGCGGGGGCACAGATACGCAGTATTTT
CDR3 protein: CSVDGSGGTDTQYF

D gene: TRBD1
clone size: once
V gene: TRBV27
J gene: TRBJ2-7
CDR3 DNA: TGTGCCAGCAGTTTAGACAGGGCTTACGAGCAGTACTTC
CDR3 protein: CASSLDRAYEQYF

D gene: TRBD1
clone size: -
V gene: TRBV7-2
J gene: TRBJ2-1
CDR3 DNA: TGTGCCAGCAGCTCCCGGGACAGGGGGGGCAATGAGCAGTTCTTC
CDR3 protein: CASSSRDRGGNEQFF

D gene: TRBD2
clone size: -
V gene: TRBV16
J gene: TRBJ2-5
CDR3 DNA: TGTGCCAGCAGCCAAACCGCGGGGGAAGAGACCCAGTACTTC
CDR3 protein: CASSQTAGEETQYF

D gene: -
clone size: -
V gene: TRBV7-2
J gene: TRBJ1-1
CDR3 DNA: TGTGCCAGCAGCCTAGGGTCACTGGAAGCTTTCTTT
CDR3 protein: CASSLGSLEAFF

D gene: -
clone size: -
V gene: TRBV2
J gene: TRBJ2-3
CDR3 DNA: TGTGCCAGCAGTGAAGACCTAGATACGCAGTATTTT
CDR3 protein: CASSEDLDTQYF

D gene: -
clone size: once
V gene: TRBV29-1
J gene: TRBJ1-6
CDR3 DNA: TGCAGCGTTGGCGATGAGGGGAAGACAGGTCTCCACTTT
CDR3 protein: CSVGDEGKTGLHF

D gene: -
clone size: -
V gene: TRBV27
J gene: TRBJ2-1
CDR3 DNA: TGTGCCAGCAGTTTGGGGACTGGGGGGAGGAATGAGCAGTTCTTC
CDR3 protein: CASSLGTGGRNEQFF

D gene: TRBD2
clone size: -
V gene: TRBV19
J gene: TRBJ2-7
CDR3 DNA: TGTGCCAGTAGTATAGGGGCGGGAGACGAGCAGTACTTC
CDR3 protein: CASSIGAGDEQYF

D gene: TRBD2
clone size: -
V gene: TRBV12-5
J gene: TRBJ2-7
CDR3 DNA: TGTGCTAGTGGTTCCCGTCCGGGACTAGCGGGGCCGTACTTC
CDR3 protein: CASGSRPGLAGPYF

D gene: TRBD1
clone size: -
V gene: TRBV15
J gene: TRBJ2-7
CDR3 DNA: TGTGCCACCAGCAGAGAAGAGACAGGGGATTACGAGCAGTACTTC
CDR3 protein: CATSREETGDYEQYF

D gene: -
clone size: -
V gene: TRBV11-3
J gene: TRBJ2-3
CDR3 DNA: TGTGCCAGCAGCTTAGATCCGGCAGGGACGACAGATACGCAGTATTTT
CDR3 protein: CASSLDPAGTTDTQYF

D gene: -
clone size: -
V gene: TRBV4-1
J gene: TRBJ2-7
CDR3 DNA: TGCGCCAGCAGCCAAGGGGGATCGTCCGAGCAGTACTTC
CDR3 protein: CASSQGGSSEQYF

D gene: TRBD2
clone size: -
V gene: TRBV6-6
J gene: TRBJ2-7
CDR3 DNA: TGTGCCAGCAGTTACCAAGGACTAGCGTTCTCCTACGAGCAGTACTTC
CDR3 protein: CASSYQGLAFSYEQYF

D gene: -
clone size: -
V gene: TRBV11-2
J gene: TRBJ2-7
CDR3 DNA: TGTGCCAGCAGCTCATCGGAGGGCCAAGTGGAGCAGTACTTC
CDR3 protein: CASSSSEGQVEQYF

D gene: TRBD2
clone size: -
V gene: TRBV2
J gene: TRBJ2-7
CDR3 DNA: TGTGCCAGCACGGGGGGGCACTCCTACGAGCAGTACTTC
CDR3 protein: CASTGGHSYEQYF

D gene: -
clone size: few
V gene: TRBV4-1
J gene: TRBJ1-1
CDR3 DNA: TGCGCCAGCAGCCAAGATGCTAGAAACACTGAAGCTTTCTTT
CDR3 protein: CASSQDARNTEAFF

D gene: -
clone size: -
V gene: TRBV4-3
J gene: TRBJ2-3
CDR3 DNA: TGCGCCAGCAGCCAAGAGGGGGGAGGCACAGATACGCAGTATTTT
CDR3 protein: CASSQEGGGTDTQYF

D gene: -
clone size: -
V gene: TRBV4-1
J gene: TRBJ2-3
CDR3 DNA: TGCGCCAGCAGCCAAGATCGGGCAGGAGGGACAGATACGCAGTATTTT
CDR3 protein: CASSQDRAGGTDTQYF